The 24 T cell receptor beta chains presented below share a single source sample, sequenced in a study of long-term antiretroviral therapy in people with HIV. The libraries were made with immunoSEQ v3.0 at survey level. Clones were sequenced by immunoSEQ multiplex PCR, and TCRdb holds only the in-frame ones, with some missing. This table holds approximately 20,000 clones, more than 70% found once. Sequenced material: unsorted PBMCs, taken about 21 months before starting antiretroviral therapy. These receptors were collected from a woman aged 40 to 50 with HIV.

J is TRBJ1-5 and V is TRBV30; the D is unclear. This CDR3 comprises 14 residues. In germline, CDR1 is GTSNPN, CDR2 SVGIG (reference sequence). Trimming shortened V by 2 bases and J by 0 bases, and 8 bases separated the two germline ends. The CDR3 here is CAWSPKGSNQPQHF. In DNA, the CDR3 is TGTGCCTGGAGTCCGAAGGGTAGCAATCAGCCCCAGCATTTT.

The rearrangement joins TRBV19 to TRBJ2-5; possible D gene TRBD1, 6 bases. CDR3 size: 13 residues. Per the germline V gene, CDR1 is LNHDA and CDR2 is SQIVND (reference sequence). Trimming cost V 7 bases and J 4 bases, with 13 bases left between them. This CDR3 is CASNTGRGETQYF. For the CDR3, the DNA is TGTGCCAGTAACACGGGCAGGGGAGAGACCCAGTACTTC.

This clone came up once. The J gene is TRBJ2-5, the V gene TRBV18, with D perhaps matching TRBD1 (5 bases). The CDR3 contains 12 residues. Germline V gives CDR1 KGHSH, CDR2 LQKENI. V shed 1 base and J shed 5 bases, with 5 bases lying between them. CDR3 loop: CASSPQGETQYF. DNA for the CDR3: TGTGCCAGCTCACCACAGGGGGAGACCCAGTACTTC.

This clone was recorded a few times. The CDR3 reads CSVRGGTGEQFF. For the CDR3, the DNA is TGCAGCGTGAGGGGGGGGACTGGTGAGCAGTTCTTC. The rearrangement uses TRBV29-1 and TRBJ2-1; D possibly corresponds to TRBD2 (7 bases). Germline V gives CDR1 SQVTM, CDR2 ANQGSEA. The V end lost 6 bases, the J end lost 9 bases, and 15 bases lay between the germline ends. CDR3 length: 12 amino acids.

The chain joins TRBV10-3 to TRBJ1-5, with D perhaps matching TRBD1 (5 bases). Per germline, CDR1 ENHRY and CDR2 SYGVKD. The CDR3 runs 15 residues. V was trimmed by 2 bases and J by 5 bases, leaving 13 bases between them. CDR3 sequence reads: CAISETGAFYQPQHF. Here the CDR3 DNA reads TGTGCCATCAGTGAGACAGGCGCCTTTTATCAGCCCCAGCATTTT.

The genes are TRBV7-6 and TRBJ1-3; D not resolved. The CDR3 is 16 amino acids. Germline assignment: CDR1 SGHVS and CDR2 FNYEAQ. The V end lost 5 bases, the J end lost 4 bases, and 18 bases lay between the germline ends. DNA for the CDR3: TGTGCCAGCAGCCGAATGTCCTTTAATGAAGGAAACACCATATATTTT. Residues: CASSRMSFNEGNTIYF.

The chain carries TRBV15 and TRBJ1-1; D remains unclear. The germline CDR1 and CDR2 sequences are LNHNV and YYDKDF (reference sequence). There are 13 residues in the CDR3. V was trimmed by 3 bases and J by 1 base, leaving 6 bases between them. Written as DNA, the CDR3 is TGTGCCACCAGCAGTCCTGGGAACACTGAAGCTTTCTTT. Translating it yields CATSSPGNTEAFF.

The V call is TRBV13, the J call TRBJ2-2; 7 nucleotides agree with TRBD2. J lost 1 base, V lost 5 bases, and 4 bases had no gene match. The germline CDR1 and CDR2 sequences are PRHDT and FYEKMQ (reference sequence). There are 15 residues in the CDR3. The CDR3 spells CASSRGGMNTGELFF. CDR3 in DNA: TGTGCCAGCAGCCGCGGGGGAATGAACACCGGGGAGCTGTTTTTT.

The chain has TRBV2 and TRBJ1-6, with 7 bases aligning to TRBD1. V was pared by 6 bases and J by 4 bases, with 9 bases of the junction left unmatched. This CDR3 contains 16 residues. Germline CDR1 and CDR2: SNHLY and FYNNEI. CDR3 sequence: CASRNPGQLYNSPLHF. The CDR3 DNA reads TGTGCCAGCAGGAACCCGGGACAGCTTTATAATTCACCCCTCCACTTT.

This clone was found once. The rearrangement joins TRBV7-2 to TRBJ2-3; D may match TRBD1 or TRBD2 (6 bases each). Germline CDR1 reads SGHTA; CDR2 reads FQGNSA. The ends were cut back, 0 bases at V and 1 base at J, with 23 bases in the middle. The CDR3 loop spans 20 amino acids. This CDR3 is CASSLALQFRGGRGTDTQYF. CDR3 DNA sequence: TGTGCCAGCAGCTTAGCGCTTCAATTTAGAGGGGGGCGGGGCACAGATACGCAGTATTTT. Full variable domain (missing parts from reference TRBV7-2 and TRBJ2-3): GAGVSQSPSNKVTEKGKDVELRCDPISGHTALYWYRQSLGQGLEFLIYFQGNSAPDKSGLPSDRFSAERTGGSVSTLTIQRTQQEDSAVYLCASSLALQFRGGRGTDTQYFGPGTRLTVL.

The genes are TRBV7-2 and TRBJ2-2; no firm D call. The CDR3 sequence is 11 residues long. V lost 3 bases and J lost 6, with 2 bases in between. Germline V CDR1 and CDR2: SGHTA, FQGNSA. CDR3 nucleotide sequence: TGTGCCAGCAGCTTCCCCGGGGAGCTGTTTTTT. This translates into CASSFPGELFF.

The chain has TRBV30 and TRBJ2-6, with D unresolved. The CDR3 sequence is 13 residues long. Per the germline V gene, CDR1 is GTSNPN and CDR2 is SVGIG (reference sequence). The V and J ends lost 7 bases and 0 bases respectively, with 7 bases between them. CDR3 protein: CAFSLSGANVLTF. The DNA for the CDR3 is TGTGCCTTTTCCCTCTCTGGGGCCAACGTCCTGACTTTC.

The chain couples TRBV30 to TRBJ1-1; D is undetermined. V dropped 0 bases and J dropped 1 base, with 6 bases sitting between them. CDR1 is GTSNPN, CDR2 SVGIG, per germline (reference sequence). The CDR3 totals 13 residues. CDR3 nucleotide sequence: TGTGCCTGGAGTGTAGCCAGGAACACTGAAGCTTTCTTT. It encodes CAWSVARNTEAFF. The whole variable domain, filled in from reference TRBV30 and TRBJ1-1, reads SQTIHQWPATLVQPVGSPLSLECTVEGTSNPNLYWYRQAAGRGLQLLFYSVGIGQISSEVPQNLSASRPQDRQFILSSKKLLLSDSGFYLCAWSVARNTEAFFGQGTRLTVV.

This chain links TRBV19 with TRBJ1-2; unclear D gene. The V end was cut by 4 bases, the J end by 0 bases, with 12 bases between. CDR1 LNHDA and CDR2 SQIVND come from the germline V gene (reference sequence). The CDR3 loop spans 15 amino acids. The CDR3 DNA reads as TGTGCCAGTAGTACTCAGTACTCCCCTAACTATGGCTACACCTTC. It encodes CASSTQYSPNYGYTF.

This chain connects TRBV7-2 to TRBJ1-2, with a tentative D call TRBD1 (5 bases). With 1 base removed from V and 7 bases from J, the gap between germline ends came to 16 bases. This CDR3 spans 15 amino acids. Germline V CDR1 and CDR2: SGHTA, FQGNSA. CDR3 in amino acids: CASSLDRAGLAGYTF. The CDR3 region has the DNA TGTGCCAGCAGCTTAGACCGAGCAGGGTTAGCTGGCTACACCTTC.

This clone showed up just a few times. V usage is TRBV7-9 and J usage is TRBJ1-2, with D hard to call. The CDR3 has 10 amino acids. The V end lost 3 bases, the J end lost 8 bases, and 4 bases lay between the germline ends. CDR1 is SEHNR, CDR2 FQNEAQ, per germline (reference sequence). The CDR3 DNA reads as TGTGCCAGCAGCTTTTACGGCTACACCTTC. The encoded protein is CASSFYGYTF.

This chain connects TRBV6-5 to TRBJ1-1, with TRBD1 matching over 8 bases. V was clipped by 2 bases and J by 7 bases; unmatched bases: 3. Germline V gene sequence: CDR1 MNHEY, CDR2 SVGAGI. CDR3 length: 13 residues. CDR3 protein: CASSYAGQGEAFF. The DNA for the CDR3 is TGTGCCAGCAGTTACGCCGGACAGGGTGAAGCTTTCTTT.

This chain's CDR3 is CASSPNREGDGYTF. CDR3 nucleotides: TGTGCCAGCAGCCCAAACAGGGAGGGGGATGGCTACACCTTC. The chain uses TRBV9 and TRBJ1-2; maybe TRBD1 (6 bases). The CDR3 is made up of 14 amino acids. Looked up from germline, CDR1 is SGDLS and CDR2 is YYNGEE. With 4 bases removed from V and 6 bases from J, the gap between germline ends came to 16 bases.

V is TRBV9 and J is TRBJ1-1; no clear D. V was pared by 4 bases and J by 3 bases, with 10 bases between. Germline CDR1 is SGDLS and CDR2 is YYNGEE. CDR3 length: 13 residues. This CDR3 reads CASSPTPDTEAFF. The CDR3 coding sequence is TGTGCCAGCAGCCCAACCCCCGACACTGAAGCTTTCTTT.

The chain links TRBV12-5 to TRBJ2-2; D unresolved. Trimming took 1 base from V and 5 from J, leaving 5 bases between them. Germline V gene sequence: CDR1 LGHNT, CDR2 FRNRAP. CDR3 length: 13 amino acids. DNA of the CDR3: TGTGCTAGTGGTTTGGACGGGACCGGGGAGCTGTTTTTT. Amino acids: CASGLDGTGELFF.

This rearrangement joins TRBV14 to TRBJ1-5; no definite D call. The CDR3 extends over 16 amino acids. V shed 0 bases and J shed 0 bases, with 9 bases lying between them. The germline V gene has CDR1 SGHDN and CDR2 FVKESK. In DNA, the CDR3 is TGTGCCAGCAGCCAAGAATACAGCCATAGCAATCAGCCCCAGCATTTT. This codes for CASSQEYSHSNQPQHF.

This clone appeared a few times. The J gene is TRBJ1-2, the V gene TRBV7-6, with D unresolved. Germline values: CDR1 SGHVS, CDR2 FNYEAQ. The germline V and J ends were trimmed by 5 bases and 5 bases, with 12 bases remaining between them. This CDR3 region has 13 residues. This CDR3 is CASSPGDGYGYTF. In nucleotides, the CDR3 is TGTGCCAGCAGCCCCGGTGACGGGTATGGCTACACCTTC.

The V and J genes are TRBV19 and TRBJ1-2; no firm D call. This CDR3 has 12 amino acids. Trimming took 3 bases from V and 8 from J, leaving 10 bases between them. Looked up from germline, CDR1 is LNHDA and CDR2 is SQIVND (reference sequence). CDR3 coding DNA: TGTGCCAGTAGTATGCAGTTCATAGGCTACACCTTC. This codes for CASSMQFIGYTF.

The rearrangement uses TRBV29-1 and TRBJ1-1; perhaps TRBD1 as D (6 bases). V gave up 7 bases and J gave up 11 bases, with 20 bases separating them. The CDR3 is 12 residues long. Germline loops: CDR1 SQVTM, CDR2 ANQGSEA. CDR3 coding DNA: TGCAGCGGATACAGGGTTTTCCAATCGGCTTTCTTT. It yields the protein CSGYRVFQSAFF.